These 3 T cell receptor beta chains were all obtained from the same sample, sequenced in a study of cytomegalovirus exposure and HLA in healthy donors. Amplification used 60 Vbeta primers and 13 Jbeta primers. The repertoire was sequenced with immunoSEQ multiplex PCR; TCRdb's copy has only in-frame clones and lacks some. The data contain 100,000 to 150,000 clones, about 84% of them singletons. The material sequenced was PBMCs. These receptors were collected from a man aged 40-49 years in good health and CMV-seronegative.

V and J are TRBV27 and TRBJ1-2, with a tentative D call TRBD1 (5 bases). Germline CDR1 and CDR2: MNHEY and SMNVEV (reference sequence). This CDR3 is built from 16 residues. Trimming removed 0 bases from V and 2 bases from J, with 13 bases in between. The DNA of the CDR3 is TGTGCCAGCAGTTTATCGAAAAACAGGCCAAACTATGGCTACACCTTC. Translated: CASSLSKNRPNYGYTF.

J is TRBJ2-1 and V is TRBV5-1; possibly TRBD1 for D (5 bases). From germline, CDR1 is SGHRS and CDR2 YFSETQ. The V end lost 4 bases, the J end lost 6 bases, and 11 bases lay between the germline ends. The CDR3 covers 13 residues. CDR3 region: CASSQSGSNEQFF. The CDR3 DNA reads as TGCGCCAGCAGCCAGTCAGGGTCCAATGAGCAGTTCTTC.

The chain carries TRBV7-9 and TRBJ2-3, with D uncertain. The germline gives CDR1 SEHNR, CDR2 FQNEAQ (reference sequence). The CDR3 spans 12 residues. V dropped 4 bases and J dropped 10 bases, with 12 bases sitting between them. The CDR3 sequence: CASSSESRAQYF. The CDR3 DNA sequence: TGTGCCAGCAGCTCCGAGAGCCGCGCGCAGTATTTT.